Listed here is a single TCR beta chain. Its antigen is unknown. The data were obtained in a study of T cells in Graves' hyperthyroidism and ophthalmopathy. The overall study: Peripheral blood collection took place at initial diagnosis, before any treatment.

From germline, CDR1 is MDHEN and CDR2 SYDVKM. The CDR3 is made up of 14 amino acids. V dropped 11 bases and J dropped 5 bases, with 21 bases sitting between them. It was RNA transcripts that yielded the amplified TCR beta CDR3 regions. The HTBI primer set served for first-round RT-PCR of the TCR CDR3. TCRdb reanalysed the multiplex PCR reads using MiXCR and keeps one entry per CDR3 protein. The sample records around 190,000 distinct CDR3 sequences, about 17% being singletons. Overall study results and limits: From stable hyperthyroidism, ophthalmopathy was separated by a 13 V-J model. Most clonotypes that expanded in the thyroid above 0.001 also showed up in blood.

The chain links TRBV28 to TRBJ1-1; D possibly corresponds to TRBD1 (6 bases). This sequence originates from a woman in her forties or fifties with Graves' hyperthyroidism. Sample: blood. CDR3: CAGGRRGEGTEAFF. The CDR3 DNA reads TGTGCCGGGGGGCGGAGGGGAGAAGGGACTGAAGCTTTCTTT.